This entry lists 27 T cell receptor beta chains sequenced from one sample in a study of shared T cell receptors in the human thymus. Sequencing was performed with immunoSEQ multiplex PCR; in TCRdb, only in-frame clones are kept and a portion is missing. The sample yields under 850,000 clones, roughly 88% seen once. This same sample was also taken into another study, of human thymus T cells.

The material sequenced was thymocytes. The receptors derive from a boy younger than two with a congenital heart defect.

The chain uses TRBV11-3 and TRBJ2-3; D might be TRBD2 (6 bases). This CDR3 is built from 13 residues. Germline V gives CDR1 SGHNT, CDR2 YENEEA. The V and J ends lost 9 bases and 0 bases respectively, with 10 bases between them. CDR3 residues: CASGGTSTDTQYF. The CDR3 DNA is TGTGCCAGTGGGGGGACTAGCACAGATACGCAGTATTTT. Together with reference TRBV11-3 and TRBJ2-3, the CDR3 gives the full variable domain: EAGVVQSPRYKIIEKKQPVAFWCNPISGHNTLYWYLQNLGQGPELLIRYENEEAVDDSQLPKDRFSAERLKGVDSTLKIQPAELGDSAVYLCASGGTSTDTQYFGPGTRLTVL.

V is TRBV28 and J is TRBJ2-7, with 9 bases identical to TRBD1. CDR1 is MDHEN and CDR2 is SYDVKM in the germline V gene. This CDR3 has 15 amino acids. J lost 1 base, V lost 3 bases, and 4 bases had no gene match. In nucleotides, the CDR3 is TGTGCCAGCAGTTTGGGACAGGGAGATTCCTACGAGCAGTACTTC. Translation gives CASSLGQGDSYEQYF.

The V and J genes are TRBV30 and TRBJ2-3, with a weak D call TRBD2 (5 bases). This CDR3 region has 14 residues. Germline CDR1 is GTSNPN and CDR2 is SVGIG (reference sequence). V was clipped by 5 bases and J by 0 bases, with 12 bases between them. The CDR3 region has the DNA TGTGCCTGGCAAACCCTAGCTAGCACAGATACGCAGTATTTT. Translation gives CAWQTLASTDTQYF.

This clone was counted once. The chain has TRBV7-3 and TRBJ2-7, with 11 bases that match TRBD2. The trim removed 2 bases at V and 2 bases at J, leaving 5 bases unmatched. Per germline, CDR1 SGHTA and CDR2 FQGTGA. The CDR3 is made up of 16 amino acids. The CDR3 bases are TGTGCCAGCAGCTTAGAAACTAGCGGGAGACCCTACGAGCAGTACTTC. Encoded protein: CASSLETSGRPYEQYF.

The count of this clone is one. This chain connects TRBV19 to TRBJ1-5; a weak D match, TRBD1 (5 bases). The germline CDR1 and CDR2 sequences are LNHDA and SQIVND (reference sequence). V lost 6 bases and J lost 3, with 21 bases in between. The CDR3 extends over 17 amino acids. The DNA for the CDR3 is TGTGCCAGTAGGACATCAGGGTTAGTAGGTCCCAATCAGCCCCAGCATTTT. This gives the protein CASRTSGLVGPNQPQHF.

The rearrangement uses TRBV14 and TRBJ2-3; 12 bases line up with TRBD2. V lost 5 bases, J lost 2 bases, and 11 bases stayed unmatched. There are 18 residues in the CDR3. Germline loops: CDR1 SGHDN, CDR2 FVKESK. In DNA form, the CDR3 reads TGTGCCAGCAGCGCCCAGTCGGGACTAGCGGGCTACACAGATACGCAGTATTTT. Amino acids: CASSAQSGLAGYTDTQYF.

There are a few counts of this clone. The chain carries TRBV20-1 and TRBJ2-3; D gene unclear. This CDR3 is 10 amino acids long. Trimming took 4 bases from V and 6 from J, leaving 5 bases between them. CDR1 and CDR2 from the germline V gene are DFQATT and SNEGSKA (reference sequence). CDR3 sequence: CSAMRDTQYF. The CDR3 DNA is TGCAGTGCTATGCGGGATACGCAGTATTTT.

The gene calls are TRBV29-1 and TRBJ2-5; tentative D call: TRBD1 (6 bases). The CDR3 covers 13 residues. Germline V gene lookup returns CDR1 SQVTM and CDR2 ANQGSEA. Trimming took off 3 bases at V and 5 bases at J, with 13 bases between the two ends. The CDR3 DNA sequence: TGCAGCGTTGAGAAAGACAGGAGGGAGACCCAGTACTTC. It yields the protein CSVEKDRRETQYF.

This clone appeared once. The rearrangement links TRBV25-1 to TRBJ1-2; 11 positions match TRBD1. The CDR3 is made up of 15 amino acids. CDR1 is MGHDK and CDR2 is SYGVNS in the germline V gene. The ends lost 5 bases at V and 7 bases at J; junction bases unmatched: 9. The CDR3 here is CASSTRTGGVFGYTF. In DNA form, the CDR3 reads TGTGCCAGCAGTACCAGGACAGGGGGCGTATTTGGCTACACCTTC.

The chain has TRBV20-1 and TRBJ2-7; no reliable D call. The germline V gene has CDR1 DFQATT and CDR2 SNEGSKA (reference sequence). The CDR3 extends over 11 amino acids. Trimming pared 5 bases from V and 5 bases from J, leaving 10 bases between. CDR3 DNA sequence: TGCAGTGCTGGGCTTGCCCACGAGCAGTACTTC. This encodes CSAGLAHEQYF.

The chain couples TRBV2 to TRBJ1-1, with 11 nucleotides matching TRBD1. CDR1 SNHLY and CDR2 FYNNEI come from the germline V gene. The junction had 11 bases not matched to a gene; V was cut back by 7 bases and J by 1 base. The CDR3 runs 17 residues. CDR3 DNA: TGTGCCAGCATCCCCGGACAGGGGGCCTCTACGAACACTGAAGCTTTCTTT. It codes for CASIPGQGASTNTEAFF.

The V and J genes are TRBV27 and TRBJ2-7; 8 positions match TRBD2. The J segment lost 0 bases and the V segment lost 2 bases, leaving 9 bases of the junction unmatched. CDR3 length equals 17 residues. CDR1 is MNHEY, CDR2 SMNVEV, per germline (reference sequence). Written as DNA, the CDR3 is TGTGCCAGCAGTTTAACACCTAGCGGGCACCACTCCTACGAGCAGTACTTC. This encodes CASSLTPSGHHSYEQYF.

CDR3 bases: TGCGCCAGCAGCCAAGGGCGGGAGACCCTTCCCGGGGAGCTGTTTTTT. This codes for CASSQGRETLPGELFF. The gene calls are TRBV4-3 and TRBJ2-2; 7 bases map to TRBD2. Germline CDR1 LGHNA, CDR2 YSLEER. This CDR3 has 16 amino acids. The junction had 8 bases not matched to a gene; V was cut back by 1 base and J by 6 bases.

J is TRBJ2-2 and V is TRBV4-2, with 8 bases matching TRBD2. The CDR3 length is 15 residues. Germline CDR1 is LGHNA and CDR2 is YNFKEQ. Unmatched junction bases numbered 2, after V lost 0 bases and J lost 5 bases. In DNA, the CDR3 is TGTGCCAGCAGCCAAGACGGGGGGGAAACCGGGGAGCTGTTTTTT. The encoded protein is CASSQDGGETGELFF.

The chain carries TRBV11-3 and TRBJ1-2; D is perhaps TRBD1 (5 bases). Trimming took off 5 bases at V and 4 bases at J, with 20 bases between the two ends. This CDR3 region has 16 residues. The germline V gene encodes CDR1 SGHNT and CDR2 YENEEA. CDR3 coding DNA: TGTGCCAGCAGCGCTTCGGGGGACGGAACCAGCTATGGCTACACCTTC. It codes for CASSASGDGTSYGYTF.

V gene TRBV19 combines with J gene TRBJ1-5, with a tentative D call TRBD1 (6 bases). V shed 5 bases and J shed 2 bases, with 16 bases lying between them. The length of the CDR3 is 16 residues. In germline, CDR1 is LNHDA, CDR2 SQIVND (reference sequence). CDR3 in DNA: TGTGCCAGTAGTCCCCGGGACAAGAGTGGCAATCAGCCCCAGCATTTT. Its protein product is CASSPRDKSGNQPQHF.

The rearrangement links TRBV5-6 to TRBJ2-3; 16 bases agree with TRBD2. Germline CDR1 reads SGHDT; CDR2 reads YYEEEE. The CDR3 extends over 17 amino acids. V was clipped by 4 bases and J by 0 bases; unmatched bases: 2. CDR3 residues: CASSGTSGRASTDTQYF. DNA of the CDR3: TGTGCCAGCAGCGGGACTAGCGGGAGGGCCAGCACAGATACGCAGTATTTT.

This clone was seen only a few times. The chain uses TRBV27 and TRBJ2-1, with a possible D match to TRBD2 (6 bases). The CDR3 contains 13 residues. Germline CDR1 and CDR2: MNHEY and SMNVEV (reference sequence). The V gene lost 3 bases and the J gene lost 7 bases, with 10 bases spanning the gap. Here the CDR3 reads CASSFLARNEQFF. Here the CDR3 DNA reads TGTGCCAGCAGTTTCCTAGCGAGGAATGAGCAGTTCTTC.

The gene calls are TRBV27 and TRBJ2-3; a possible D gene is TRBD1 (5 bases). Germline-derived CDR1 and CDR2 are MNHEY and SMNVEV (reference sequence). This CDR3 spans 15 amino acids. V gave up 7 bases and J gave up 5 bases, with 19 bases separating them. The CDR3 DNA reads TGTGCCAGCAACTCATGGGGTCTAGGGGAAGATACGCAGTATTTT. This gives the protein CASNSWGLGEDTQYF.

The chain links TRBV6-4 to TRBJ2-1; the match to TRBD2 covers 12 bases. The CDR3 is 18 residues long. CDR1 and CDR2 from the germline V gene are MRHNA and SNTAGT. The V gene end was trimmed by 7 bases and the J gene end by 7 bases; junction bases not matched to a gene: 17. The CDR3 DNA reads TGTGCCAGCAAGGTCCCTCCGACTAGCGGGAGATGGGGAAATGAGCAGTTCTTC. Translated, it gives CASKVPPTSGRWGNEQFF.

This chain links TRBV27 with TRBJ2-7, with D perhaps TRBD2 (5 bases). Germline lookup yields CDR1 MNHEY and CDR2 SMNVEV (reference sequence). Deletions cut 3 bases from V and 7 bases from J, with 13 bases between. The CDR3 loop spans 13 amino acids. As DNA, the CDR3 is TGTGCCAGCAGTTTGCGGGCCGGCTGGGAGCAGTACTTC. Protein sequence: CASSLRAGWEQYF.

The chain couples TRBV29-1 to TRBJ2-1, with TRBD2 matching over 11 bases. This CDR3 has 17 residues. J lost 7 bases, V lost 0 bases, and 11 bases had no gene match. Germline V gene lookup returns CDR1 SQVTM and CDR2 ANQGSEA. The CDR3 reads CSVEEEVAGGPGNEQFF. In nucleotides, the CDR3 is TGCAGCGTTGAAGAGGAGGTAGCGGGAGGGCCTGGAAATGAGCAGTTCTTC.

This clone turned up a few times. The chain couples TRBV4-1 to TRBJ2-7, with TRBD2 matching 7 bases. Unmatched junction bases numbered 7, after V lost 3 bases and J lost 2 bases. Germline CDR1 reads MGHRA; CDR2 reads YSYEKL. The CDR3 is made up of 15 amino acids. CDR3 DNA sequence: TGCGCCAGCAGCCAGGCACTAGCGAGAGCCTACGAGCAGTACTTC. Encoded protein: CASSQALARAYEQYF.

The rearrangement links TRBV19 to TRBJ2-2, with D maybe TRBD1 (7 bases). The CDR3 spans 14 residues. Trimming took 5 bases from V and 7 from J, leaving 14 bases between them. Germline lookup yields CDR1 LNHDA and CDR2 SQIVND (reference sequence). CDR3 bases: TGTGCCAGTAGTCGACAGGGTAGCGGCGGGGAGCTGTTTTTT. As protein: CASSRQGSGGELFF.

The chain is built from TRBV27 and TRBJ1-1; D is possibly TRBD1 (6 bases). CDR3 length: 16 amino acids. The germline CDR1 and CDR2 sequences are MNHEY and SMNVEV (reference sequence). Trimming removed 6 bases from V and 1 base from J, with 18 bases in between. CDR3 nucleotide sequence: TGTGCCAGCAGCTCCGCCAACGGACAGACGAACACTGAAGCTTTCTTT. Translation: CASSSANGQTNTEAFF.

The rearrangement uses TRBV19 and TRBJ1-5; 7 bases are a match to TRBD1. Germline lookup yields CDR1 LNHDA and CDR2 SQIVND (reference sequence). This CDR3 is 18 amino acids long. J was trimmed by 7 bases and V by 1 base; bases with no gene match: 16. The CDR3 DNA is TGTGCCAGTAGTATAGCCCCGGCAGGGGGGAGCATTAGACAGCCCCAGCATTTT. It translates to CASSIAPAGGSIRQPQHF.

CDR3 sequence reads: CASTQGNSGNTIYF. The CDR3 bases are TGTGCCAGCACCCAGGGAAACTCTGGAAACACCATATATTTT. J is TRBJ1-3 and V is TRBV2, with a weak D call TRBD1 (5 bases). V lost 7 bases, J lost 0 bases, and 10 bases lay in between. The CDR3 runs 14 residues. Germline-derived CDR1 and CDR2 are SNHLY and FYNNEI.